Presented here are 9 T cell receptor beta chains from one specimen sequenced in a study of neurological immune-mediated disorders. Each CDR3 protein gets one entry after TCRdb re-called the 5' RACE reads with MiXCR. Of roughly 4,100 distinct CDR3 sequences in the sample, 30% to 35% were seen once. The sequencing input was CD8+ T cells from blood. The source is a man aged 50 to 60 with HTLV-1-associated myelopathy (HAM/TSP).

This clonotype was seen ten or more times. The V gene is TRBV19, the J gene TRBJ2-1; tentative D call: TRBD2 (6 bases). This CDR3 comprises 14 residues. Germline CDR1 reads LNHDA; CDR2 reads SQIVND (reference sequence). V gave up 3 bases and J gave up 7 bases, with 13 bases separating them. The CDR3: CASSITLASNEQFF. CDR3 in DNA: TGTGCCAGTAGTATTACGCTAGCGTCGAATGAGCAGTTCTTC.

The rearrangement joins TRBV5-1 to TRBJ1-2; D ambiguous. V dropped 0 bases and J dropped 2 bases, with 8 bases sitting between them. The CDR3 covers 14 residues. The germline V gene encodes CDR1 SGHRS and CDR2 YFSETQ. CDR3 protein: CASSLEVGNYGYTF. DNA of the CDR3: TGCGCCAGCAGCTTGGAGGTGGGGAACTATGGCTACACCTTC.

The rearrangement links TRBV11-3 to TRBJ2-7; D may be TRBD2 (5 bases). V shed 7 bases and J shed 0 bases, with 16 bases lying between them. This CDR3 has 15 residues. Germline CDR1 and CDR2: SGHNT and YENEEA. DNA of the CDR3: TGTGCCAGCATGAATCGCGGGCTTTCCTCCTACGAGCAGTACTTC. It codes for CASMNRGLSSYEQYF.

In regard to this clonotype: An end of the junction differs from the germline gene, which may be a read error. J is TRBJ2-1 and V is TRBV7-8, with 14 bases lining up with TRBD2. Germline V gene lookup returns CDR1 SGHVS and CDR2 FQNEAQ. The CDR3 has 15 residues. CDR3 sequence (DNA): TGTGCCATCAGCCCGACTAGCGGGGGGGCAAATGAGCAGTTCTTC. Encoded protein: CAISPTSGGANEQFF.

Ten or more counts support this clonotype. The chain employs TRBV6-6 and TRBJ2-2; perhaps TRBD2 as D (5 bases). Trimming took 4 bases from V and 0 from J, leaving 12 bases between them. The CDR3 length is 16 residues. From germline, CDR1 is MNHNY and CDR2 SVGAGI (reference sequence). CDR3 protein: CASSWGAATNTGELFF. Written as DNA, the CDR3 is TGTGCCAGCAGTTGGGGAGCGGCGACGAACACCGGGGAGCTGTTTTTT.

In its sample, this clonotype was seen many times. V gene TRBV7-3 combines with J gene TRBJ1-1, with 9 bases lining up with TRBD1. J was trimmed by 2 bases and V by 6 bases; bases with no gene match: 7. The CDR3 length is 15 residues. Looked up from germline, CDR1 is SGHTA and CDR2 is FQGTGA. The CDR3 DNA is TGTGCCAGCAGGGGCCGGACAGGGGAAAACACTGAAGCTTTCTTT. Translated: CASRGRTGENTEAFF.

This chain links TRBV6-2 or TRBV6-3 with TRBJ2-7; the D is unclear. The CDR3 has 12 amino acids. The V end was cut by 8 bases, the J end by 4 bases, with 12 bases between. Germline V CDR1 and CDR2: MNHEY, SVGEGT. Here the CDR3 reads CASEGRVYEQYF. The CDR3 nucleotides are TGTGCCAGCGAAGGCCGTGTATACGAGCAGTACTTC.

This clonotype was counted only a few times. The V and J genes are TRBV7-9 and TRBJ2-7; 8 nucleotides align to TRBD1. The germline V gene encodes CDR1 SEHNR and CDR2 FQNEAQ (reference sequence). With 5 bases clipped from V and 6 bases from J, the junction kept 6 bases outside the gene matches. The CDR3 runs to 13 residues. CDR3 protein: CASSPDRALEQYF. The CDR3 nucleotides are TGTGCCAGCAGCCCGGACAGGGCCCTCGAGCAGTACTTC.

This clonotype was counted ten times or more. The chain has TRBV29-1 and TRBJ2-2; tentative D call: TRBD1 (6 bases). The V gene's germline CDR1 is SQVTM and CDR2 ANQGSEA. The CDR3 covers 13 residues. The V and J ends lost 4 bases and 5 bases respectively, with 11 bases between them. The CDR3: CSVVAGETGELFF. DNA of the CDR3: TGCAGCGTTGTGGCAGGGGAAACCGGGGAGCTGTTTTTT.